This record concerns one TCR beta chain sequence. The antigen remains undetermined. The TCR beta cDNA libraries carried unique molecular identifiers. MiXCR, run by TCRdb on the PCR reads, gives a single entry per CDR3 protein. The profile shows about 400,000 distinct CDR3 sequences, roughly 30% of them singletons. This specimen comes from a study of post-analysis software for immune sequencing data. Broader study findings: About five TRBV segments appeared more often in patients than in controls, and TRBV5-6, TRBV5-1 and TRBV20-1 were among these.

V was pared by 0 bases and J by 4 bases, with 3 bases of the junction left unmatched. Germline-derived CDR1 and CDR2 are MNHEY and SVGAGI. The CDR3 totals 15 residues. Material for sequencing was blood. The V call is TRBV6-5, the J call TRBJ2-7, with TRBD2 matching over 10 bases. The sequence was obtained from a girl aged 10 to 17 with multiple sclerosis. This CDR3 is CASSYSVAGGYEQYF. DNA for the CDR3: TGTGCCAGCAGTTACTCGGTAGCGGGGGGTTACGAGCAGTACTTC.